This T cell receptor beta chain derives from a study of shared clonotypes between healthy human individuals. TCRdb's copy holds only in-frame clones and misses some; the assay was immunoSEQ multiplex PCR. The data contain approximately 2.4 million clones, almost 96% of them singletons. Donors were Caucasian adults residing in Nashville, Tennessee, USA. V dropped 2 bases and J dropped 7 bases, with 9 bases sitting between them. The CDR3 is 13 residues long. Germline CDR1 is MNHEY and CDR2 is SVGAGI. The sequence was obtained from a man aged 18 to 30 in good health. The specimen sequenced was naive CD4+ T cells sorted from blood. Subset reported: CD45RA+ positively selected. The chain combines TRBV6-5 with TRBJ2-1; D may be TRBD1 (6 bases). CDR3 in amino acids: CASSYPQGNEQFF. The CDR3 DNA reads TGTGCCAGCAGTTACCCACAGGGTAATGAGCAGTTCTTC.